What follows is one T cell receptor beta chain and its context. No antigen is known for it. This CDR3 has 14 residues. The ends were cut back, 6 bases at V and 0 bases at J, with 11 bases in the middle. Looked up from germline, CDR1 is LNHDA and CDR2 is SQIVND (reference sequence). TCRdb keeps only in-frame clones here, not all; method: immunoSEQ multiplex PCR. The sample consists of around 68,000 clones, 80% to 90% of them appearing once. This sample is part of a study of siplizumab effects on memory and regulatory T cells. Study results and caveats: In siplizumab conditions, mappable alloreactive CD4+ clones averaged about 69% Treg-derived, against 25% to 30% in controls. The study found naive T cells seemingly more diverse than memory cells and seemingly major alloresponse contributors.

This receptor was obtained from a human donor in good health. The J gene is TRBJ1-1, the V gene TRBV19; D might be TRBD1 (5 bases). The specimen was Tregs sorted from blood. The CDR3 is CASSNRTMNTEAFF. CDR3 coding DNA: TGTGCCAGTAGCAACAGGACTATGAACACTGAAGCTTTCTTT.